The 10 T cell receptor beta chains below come from one sample, sequenced in a study of T cells in tumors after PD-1 blockade. Profiling relied on immunoSEQ multiplex PCR, and the TCRdb table lists in-frame clones only, not all of them. The table includes 45,000 to 60,000 clones, roughly 84% detected once. Sequenced here: PBMCs, sampled before anti-PD-1 therapy. These receptors were obtained from a human donor with advanced basal cell or squamous cell carcinoma (not recorded which).

V usage is TRBV6-2 or TRBV6-3 and J usage is TRBJ1-3; D may be TRBD1 (5 bases). CDR3 length: 15 residues. Germline V CDR1 and CDR2: MNHEY, SVGEGT. V lost 5 bases and J 0 bases, leaving 11 bases between the germline ends. Here the CDR3 reads CASSDTGHSGNTIYF. The CDR3 DNA sequence: TGTGCCAGCAGTGACACAGGACACTCTGGAAACACCATATATTTT.

The chain carries TRBV7-8 and TRBJ2-2; 10 positions match TRBD2. The germline gives CDR1 SGHVS, CDR2 FQNEAQ. The CDR3 spans 17 residues. The J segment lost 5 bases and the V segment lost 0 bases, leaving 6 bases of the junction unmatched. The CDR3 coding sequence is TGTGCCAGCAGCTTAGCGAGCGGGGGGGCCGGGACCGGGGAGCTGTTTTTT. Protein product: CASSLASGGAGTGELFF.

This clone was counted between two and nine times. This chain connects TRBV21-1 to TRBJ1-4. TRBV21-1 is recorded as a pseudogene. This CDR3 is built from 15 residues. The CDR3 spells CASSKALKGNEKLFF. The DNA for the CDR3 is TGTGCCAGCAGCAAAGCGCTAAAAGGGAATGAAAAACTGTTTTTT.

The chain is built from TRBV5-6 and TRBJ2-7, with TRBD1 matching 7 bases. The V gene's germline CDR1 is SGHDT and CDR2 YYEEEE. This CDR3 spans 17 amino acids. The V and J ends lost 4 bases and 6 bases, in that order; junction bases with no gene match: 19. CDR3 bases: TGTGCCAGCAGCATACCCGGGACAGATATTATTTCGGTCGAGCAGTACTTC. Its protein is CASSIPGTDIISVEQYF.

This clone occurred once. V is TRBV3-1 (or the pseudogene TRBV3-2) and J is TRBJ1-1, with D perhaps TRBD1 (5 bases). The CDR3 totals 13 residues. In germline, CDR1 is LGHDT, CDR2 YNNKEL (reference sequence). With 4 bases removed from V and 4 bases from J, the gap between germline ends came to 10 bases. The CDR3 is CASSLDRSTEAFF. The DNA of the CDR3 is TGTGCCAGCAGCCTCGACAGATCCACTGAAGCTTTCTTT.

The chain couples TRBV7-2 to TRBJ2-3, with 7 nucleotides matching TRBD2. The CDR3 totals 17 residues. Per germline, CDR1 SGHTA and CDR2 FQGNSA. V gave up 5 bases and J gave up 5 bases; unmatched junction bases: 16. CDR3 sequence reads: CASSQGLWRELGDTQYF. DNA for the CDR3: TGTGCCAGCAGCCAAGGTCTCTGGCGGGAGCTGGGAGATACGCAGTATTTT.

The rearrangement joins TRBV19 to TRBJ2-5; 8 positions match TRBD2. The J segment lost 1 base and the V segment lost 1 base, leaving 5 bases of the junction unmatched. Germline V gene data show CDR1 as LNHDA and CDR2 as SQIVND (reference sequence). This CDR3 is built from 16 residues. The CDR3 DNA follows: TGTGCCAGTAGTATAGGTGGTACTAGCGGCCAAGAGACCCAGTACTTC. This encodes CASSIGGTSGQETQYF.

This clone ranks as medium-sized. V gene TRBV5-8 combines with J gene TRBJ1-5; the D gene is possibly TRBD1 (6 bases). Germline V gives CDR1 SGHTS, CDR2 YDEGEE. The V gene lost 4 bases and the J gene lost 3 bases, with 11 bases spanning the gap. The CDR3 contains 14 residues. As DNA, the CDR3 is TGTGCCAGCAGCGATGACAGGACCAATCAGCCCCAGCATTTT. Its translation: CASSDDRTNQPQHF.

The rearrangement links TRBV7-6 to TRBJ2-3; 8 bases fit TRBD2. Germline lookup yields CDR1 SGHVS and CDR2 FNYEAQ. The CDR3 has 16 amino acids. Trimming removed 5 bases from V and 4 bases from J; junction bases left unmatched: 11. The CDR3 is CASSPWAGGGADTQYF. CDR3 sequence (DNA): TGTGCCAGCAGCCCCTGGGCGGGAGGCGGCGCAGATACGCAGTATTTT.

This clone was counted a few times. The J gene is TRBJ2-7, the V gene TRBV7-9; D gene ambiguous. Germline V gene sequence: CDR1 SEHNR, CDR2 FQNEAQ (reference sequence). V was cut by 0 bases and J by 1 base, with 7 bases left in between. This CDR3 comprises 14 residues. The CDR3 sequence: CASSLATSSYEQYF. In DNA, the CDR3 is TGTGCCAGCAGCTTAGCGACAAGTTCCTACGAGCAGTACTTC.